A single TCR beta chain is shown here with its context. This entry comes from a study of technical replicates of blood from a handful of donors. TCRdb's table, derived via immunoSEQ multiplex PCR, lists solely in-frame clones and lacks some. The data show under 100,000 clones, around 94% seen once. This CDR3 has 14 residues. Germline CDR1 is SGHNT and CDR2 is YENEEA. V lost 3 bases and J 2 bases, leaving 10 bases between the germline ends. The chain recombines TRBV11-3 with TRBJ1-2; no definite D call. This sequence was found in a human donor in good health. Sequencing was carried out using T cells isolated from PBMCs. In nucleotides, the CDR3 is TGTGCCAGCAGCTTTCGGGGTGCGAACTATGGCTACACCTTC. Its protein is CASSFRGANYGYTF.